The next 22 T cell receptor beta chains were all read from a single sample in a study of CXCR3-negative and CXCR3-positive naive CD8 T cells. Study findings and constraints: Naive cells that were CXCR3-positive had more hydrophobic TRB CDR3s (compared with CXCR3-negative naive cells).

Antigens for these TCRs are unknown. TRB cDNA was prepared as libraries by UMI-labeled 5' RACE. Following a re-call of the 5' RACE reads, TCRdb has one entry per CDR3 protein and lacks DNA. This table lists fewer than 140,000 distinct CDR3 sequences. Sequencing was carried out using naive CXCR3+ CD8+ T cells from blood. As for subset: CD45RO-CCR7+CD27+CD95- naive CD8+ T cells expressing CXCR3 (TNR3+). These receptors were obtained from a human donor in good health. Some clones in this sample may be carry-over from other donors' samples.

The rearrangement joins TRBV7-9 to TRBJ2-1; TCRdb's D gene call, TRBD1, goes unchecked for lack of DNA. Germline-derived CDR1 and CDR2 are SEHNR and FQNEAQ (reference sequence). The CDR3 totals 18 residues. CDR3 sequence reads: CASSTLGTGQPIHNEQFF.

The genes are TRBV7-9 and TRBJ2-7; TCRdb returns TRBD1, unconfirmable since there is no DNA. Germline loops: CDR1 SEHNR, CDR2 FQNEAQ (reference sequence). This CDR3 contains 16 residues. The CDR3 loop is CASSRDRESLSYEQYF.

The chain's CDR3 is CASYGLFGYTF. The rearrangement uses TRBV19 and TRBJ1-2. This CDR3 region has 11 residues. CDR1 is LNHDA, CDR2 SQIVND, per germline (reference sequence). Based on the CDR3 plus reference TRBV19 and TRBJ1-2, the full variable domain is DGGITQSPKYLFRKEGQNVTLSCEQNLNHDAMYWYRQDPGQGLRLIYYSQIVNDFQKGDIAEGYSVSREKKESFPLTVTSAQKNPTAFYLCASYGLFGYTFGSGTRLTVV.

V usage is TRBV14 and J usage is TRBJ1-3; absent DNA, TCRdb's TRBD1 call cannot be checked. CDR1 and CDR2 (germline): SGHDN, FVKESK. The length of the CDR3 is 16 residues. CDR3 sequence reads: CASSPGTGGPGNTIYF.

The CDR3: CASSLGAGTSSTEAFF. The gene calls are TRBV14 and TRBJ1-1; TCRdb's D gene call, TRBD1, goes unchecked for lack of DNA. Germline V gene data show CDR1 as SGHDN and CDR2 as FVKESK. The CDR3 is made up of 16 amino acids.

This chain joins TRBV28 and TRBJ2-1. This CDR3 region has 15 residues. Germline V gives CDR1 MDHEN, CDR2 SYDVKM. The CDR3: CASSLGQSSYNEQFF.

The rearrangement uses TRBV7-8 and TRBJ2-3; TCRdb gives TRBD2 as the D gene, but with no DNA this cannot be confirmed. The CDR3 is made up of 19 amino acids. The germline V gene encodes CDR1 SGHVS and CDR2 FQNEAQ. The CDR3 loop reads CASSYRLAGGPGGTDTQYF.

The CDR3 loop reads CSVVLAGAYEQYF. The V and J genes are TRBV29-1 and TRBJ2-7; TCRdb calls TRBD2, which cannot be checked without DNA. CDR3 size: 13 residues. Germline assignment: CDR1 SQVTM and CDR2 ANQGSEA.

CDR3 sequence reads: CASSFSGQDEQYF. V gene TRBV5-1 combines with J gene TRBJ2-7; TCRdb's D call, TRBD1, is unchecked because there is no DNA. Germline V gene sequence: CDR1 SGHRS, CDR2 YFSETQ. The CDR3 is made up of 13 amino acids.

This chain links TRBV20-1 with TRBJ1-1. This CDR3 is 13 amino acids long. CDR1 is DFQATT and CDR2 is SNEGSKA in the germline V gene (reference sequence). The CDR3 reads CSASDLMNTEAFF.

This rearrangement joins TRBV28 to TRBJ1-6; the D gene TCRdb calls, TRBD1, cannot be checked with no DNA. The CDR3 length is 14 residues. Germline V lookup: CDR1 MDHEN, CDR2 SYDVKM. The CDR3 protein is CASSTVQGSSPLHF.

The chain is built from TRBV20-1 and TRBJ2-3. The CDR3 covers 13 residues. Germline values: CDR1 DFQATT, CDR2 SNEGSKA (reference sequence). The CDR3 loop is CSALEPGEDTQYF.

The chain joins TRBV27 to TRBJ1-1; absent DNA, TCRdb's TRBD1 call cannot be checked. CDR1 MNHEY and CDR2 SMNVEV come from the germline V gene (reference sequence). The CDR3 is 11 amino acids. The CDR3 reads CASTQGTEAFF.

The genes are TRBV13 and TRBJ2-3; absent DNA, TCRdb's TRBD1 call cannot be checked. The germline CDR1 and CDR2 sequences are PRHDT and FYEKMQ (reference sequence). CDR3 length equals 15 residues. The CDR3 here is CASSFGTGGTDTQYF.

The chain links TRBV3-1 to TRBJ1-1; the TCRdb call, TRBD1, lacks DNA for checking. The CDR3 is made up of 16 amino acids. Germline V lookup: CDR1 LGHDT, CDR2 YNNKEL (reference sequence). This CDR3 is CASSQTGIGENTEAFF.

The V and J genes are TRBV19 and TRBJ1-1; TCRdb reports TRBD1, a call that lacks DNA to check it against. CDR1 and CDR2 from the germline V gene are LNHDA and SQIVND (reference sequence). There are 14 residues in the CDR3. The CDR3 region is CASRVGRGNTEAFF.

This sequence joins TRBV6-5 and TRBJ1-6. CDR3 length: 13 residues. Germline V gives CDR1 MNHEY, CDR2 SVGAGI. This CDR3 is CASSLRVDSPLHF.

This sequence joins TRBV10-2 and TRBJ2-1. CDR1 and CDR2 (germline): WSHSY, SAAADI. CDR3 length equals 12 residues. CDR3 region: CASSELDNEQFF.

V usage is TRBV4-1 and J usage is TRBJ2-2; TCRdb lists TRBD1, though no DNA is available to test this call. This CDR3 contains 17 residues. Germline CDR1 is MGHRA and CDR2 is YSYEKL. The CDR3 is CASSQDQGGPLTGELFF.

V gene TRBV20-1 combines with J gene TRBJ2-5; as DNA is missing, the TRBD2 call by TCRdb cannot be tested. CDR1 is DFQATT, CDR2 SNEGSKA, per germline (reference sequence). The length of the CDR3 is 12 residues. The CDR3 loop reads CSGGGNQETQYF.

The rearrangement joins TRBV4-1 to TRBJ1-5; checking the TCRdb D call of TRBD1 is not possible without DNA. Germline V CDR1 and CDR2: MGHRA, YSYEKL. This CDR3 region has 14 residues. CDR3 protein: CASSQAPGDQPQHF.

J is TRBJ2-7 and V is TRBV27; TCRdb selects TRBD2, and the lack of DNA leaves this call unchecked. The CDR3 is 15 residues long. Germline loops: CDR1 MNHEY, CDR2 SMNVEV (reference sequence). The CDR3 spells CASSLNLVSPYEQYF.